The following is a T cell receptor beta chain sequence with its context. What it binds is unknown. This entry comes from a study of T cell responses to AZD1222 COVID-19 vaccine. The overall study: Second-dose intervals of approximately 4 or approximately 12 weeks were pooled. Study conclusions and caveats: Clonal diversity may have been underestimated in mostly white British donors. Spike-specific TCR breadth and depth were elevated following two AZD1222 doses. Vaccine-associated CD4 TCRs ranged over spike, dominating at 160-218 and 743-854.

Only in-frame clones appear in the TCRdb table, and some are missing; sequencing was by immunoSEQ multiplex PCR. The profile shows 98,000 or so clones, over 90% of them singletons. CDR1 and CDR2 from the germline V gene are MGHRA and YSYEKL. The V end lost 0 bases, the J end lost 4 bases, and 4 bases lay between the germline ends. This CDR3 comprises 13 residues. The chain recombines TRBV4-1 with TRBJ1-5; D gene unclear. The clonotype was recovered from an adult in good health. The starting material was peripheral blood, obtained on day 0 of AZD1222 vaccination. In DNA form, the CDR3 reads TGCGCCAGCAGCCAAGAAATTAATCAGCCCCAGCATTTT. Amino acids: CASSQEINQPQHF.